The rows below give T cell receptor beta chains drawn from one sample of a study of cytomegalovirus exposure and HLA in healthy donors. The protocol was immunoSEQ multiplex PCR, while the TCRdb copy is restricted to in-frame clones and leaves out a portion. This sample's table reports 130,000 or so clones. Sample: PBMCs. These receptors were taken from a woman aged 40 to 50 in good health and CMV-seronegative. Both conserved end residues are part of each CDR3. The D gene is left open where the match is weak.

j_call,v_call,d_call,cdr3_nt,cdr3_aa
TRBJ1-6,TRBV2,TRBD1,TGTGCCAGCAGTGTACAGGGGGCTTCACCCCTCCACTTT,CASSVQGASPLHF
TRBJ1-5,TRBV2,-,TGTGCCAGCAGTGAAGCAGGGGTGAGAAATCAGCCCCAGCATTTT,CASSEAGVRNQPQHF
TRBJ2-6,TRBV27,-,TGTGCCAGCAGCCACCAAGGACTTCGCTCGGAGGGGGCCAACGTCCTGACTTTC,CASSHQGLRSEGANVLTF
TRBJ1-5,TRBV4-1,-,TGCGCCAGCAGCCAACTGGCGGGGCATCAGCCCCAGCATTTT,CASSQLAGHQPQHF
TRBJ2-7,TRBV7-9,-,TGTGCCAGCAGACCAGGGGAATGGTCCTACGAGCAGTACTTC,CASRPGEWSYEQYF
TRBJ1-4,TRBV14,-,TGTGCCAGCAGCCAAGATTCGGGTTGGAAACTGTTTTTT,CASSQDSGWKLFF
TRBJ2-5,TRBV7-8,-,TGTGCCAGCAGCAACGGACAGACCCAGTACTTC,CASSNGQTQYF
TRBJ1-5,TRBV29-1,-,TGCAGCGTTGCAGGGTTTAGCAATCAGCCCCAGCATTTT,CSVAGFSNQPQHF
TRBJ2-5,TRBV5-4,-,TGTGCCAGCAGCTCGCGGGCCGTGATAGAGACCCAGTACTTC,CASSSRAVIETQYF
TRBJ1-3,TRBV25-1,-,TGTGCCTCCCAGGATCGTGGAAACACCATATATTTT,CASQDRGNTIYF
TRBJ1-1,TRBV10-3,TRBD1,TGTGCCATCAGAGGGACAGGGGGCAGGTTTGCCGAAGCTTTCTTT,CAIRGTGGRFAEAFF
TRBJ2-5,TRBV15,-,TGTGCCACCAGCAGAGATCAGGTCCGACAAGAGACCCAGTACTTC,CATSRDQVRQETQYF
TRBJ2-7,TRBV13,TRBD1,TGTGCCAGCAGCTTAGGGCAGGGGGCCTACGAGCAGTACTTC,CASSLGQGAYEQYF
TRBJ1-1,TRBV7-2,-,TGTGCCAGCAGCTACCAGACAGTGAACACTGAAGCTTTCTTT,CASSYQTVNTEAFF
TRBJ1-5,TRBV6-5,-,TGTGCCAGCAGTGTAGGAGATCAGCCCCAGCATTTT,CASSVGDQPQHF
TRBJ1-1,TRBV6-6,-,TGTGCCAGCAGTCCAGGGGACACTGAAGCTTTCTTT,CASSPGDTEAFF
TRBJ2-3,TRBV7-9,TRBD2,TGTGCCAGCAGCTTAGCCCTCGGACTAGCGGGGGCTAGCACAGATACGCAGTATTTT,CASSLALGLAGASTDTQYF
TRBJ1-2,TRBV7-9,TRBD1,TGTGCCAGCAGCCGGGGACAGGGCAATGGCTACACCTTC,CASSRGQGNGYTF
TRBJ2-3,TRBV5-1,TRBD2,TGCGCCAGCAGCTTACGTAGCGGGGGTCGCACAGATACGCAGTATTTT,CASSLRSGGRTDTQYF
TRBJ1-5,TRBV27,-,TGTGCCAGCAGTTTTGGCAGGGTTAATCAGCCCCAGCATTTT,CASSFGRVNQPQHF
TRBJ1-1,TRBV6-5,-,TGTGCCAGCAGCTCCGGGACAACTGAAGCTTTCTTT,CASSSGTTEAFF
TRBJ1-1,TRBV7-3,TRBD1,TGTGCCAGCAGCCCCGACAGGGATCGGTACACTGAAGCTTTCTTT,CASSPDRDRYTEAFF
TRBJ2-4,TRBV25-1,-,TGTGCCAGCAGTGAGTTCCAAGGACAGAGAAACATTCAGTACTTC,CASSEFQGQRNIQYF
TRBJ1-1,TRBV20-1,TRBD1,TGCAGTGCCCGATCAGGGGGCGGGGCTTTCTTT,CSARSGGGAFF
TRBJ1-2,TRBV20-1,-,TGCAGTGCTAGAGACCAGGAGGACACCTTC,CSARDQEDTF
TRBJ2-5,TRBV5-1,TRBD1,TGCGCCAGCAGCTTACAGGGGGGCCAAGAGACCCAGTACTTC,CASSLQGGQETQYF
TRBJ2-5,TRBV4-3,TRBD2,TGCGCCAGCAGCCAAGGTATAGCGGGGGACACAAGAGAGACCCAGTACTTC,CASSQGIAGDTRETQYF
TRBJ2-5,TRBV11-3,TRBD1,TGTGCCAGCAGCGAGGGACAGTTAGAGACCCAGTACTTC,CASSEGQLETQYF
TRBJ2-1,TRBV15,TRBD2,TGTGCCACCAGCAGAGCCCCAGCGGGAGCTAGCTCCTACAATGAGCAGTTCTTC,CATSRAPAGASSYNEQFF
TRBJ1-1,TRBV10-3,TRBD1,TGTGCCATCAGTGGGAGTCAGGGGGCTAACACTGAAGCTTTCTTT,CAISGSQGANTEAFF
TRBJ2-2,TRBV27,-,TGTGCCAGCACTTTTATCGCCCGGGCTAGCCGTAACACCGGGGAGCTGTTTTTT,CASTFIARASRNTGELFF
TRBJ2-2,TRBV19,-,TGTGCCAGTAGGGGACTTCCCGAACCGAACACCGGGGAGCTGTTTTTT,CASRGLPEPNTGELFF
TRBJ1-2,TRBV5-1,-,TGCGCCAGCAGCTTGGCACAGGGCCCCTATGGCTACACCTTC,CASSLAQGPYGYTF
TRBJ2-5,TRBV28,-,TGTGCCAGCAGTTTAAACCCCCTAGCCCAAGAGACCCAGTACTTC,CASSLNPLAQETQYF
TRBJ1-6,TRBV9,-,TGTGCCAGCAGCGTAACCTCGGGACAACGGGGACCCCTCCACTTT,CASSVTSGQRGPLHF
TRBJ1-2,TRBV7-2,TRBD1,TGTGCCAGCAGCTTGACAGGGGAATTGATCTATGGCTACACCTTC,CASSLTGELIYGYTF
TRBJ1-2,TRBV6-5,-,TGTGCCAGCAGTTCCCGCTACCCTTTGCCGAAGGGCTACACCTTC,CASSSRYPLPKGYTF
TRBJ1-2,TRBV5-1,-,TGCGCCAGCAGCTTGGGGGCGGGCCGGGGCTACACCTTC,CASSLGAGRGYTF
TRBJ2-2,TRBV7-2,-,TGTGCCAGCAGCCCCGAACTAGTTCCCGGGGAGCTGTTTTTT,CASSPELVPGELFF
TRBJ2-3,TRBV14,TRBD1,TGTGCCAGCACCTGGGGGACAGGGGAAACAGATACGCAGTATTTT,CASTWGTGETDTQYF
TRBJ1-2,TRBV6-5,-,TGTGCCAGCAGTTATGACCCCGGCAGGCACTATGGCTACACCTTC,CASSYDPGRHYGYTF